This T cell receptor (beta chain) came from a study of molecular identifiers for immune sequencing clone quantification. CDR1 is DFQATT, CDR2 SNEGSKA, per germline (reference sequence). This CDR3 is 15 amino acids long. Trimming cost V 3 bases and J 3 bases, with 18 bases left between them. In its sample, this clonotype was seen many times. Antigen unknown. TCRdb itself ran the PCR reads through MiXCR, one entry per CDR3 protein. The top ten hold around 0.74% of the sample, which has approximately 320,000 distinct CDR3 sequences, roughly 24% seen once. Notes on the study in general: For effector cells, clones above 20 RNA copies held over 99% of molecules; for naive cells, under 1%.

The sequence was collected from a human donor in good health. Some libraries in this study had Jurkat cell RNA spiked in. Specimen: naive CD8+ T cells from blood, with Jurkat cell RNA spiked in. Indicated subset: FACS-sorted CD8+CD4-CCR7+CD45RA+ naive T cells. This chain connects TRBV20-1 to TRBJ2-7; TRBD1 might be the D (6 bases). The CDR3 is CSASYMGTLIYEQYF. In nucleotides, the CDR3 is TGCAGTGCTAGTTATATGGGGACACTTATCTACGAGCAGTACTTC.